The 8 T cell receptor beta chains listed next were all sequenced from one sample in a study of Ad26.COV2.S vaccination and SARS-CoV-2 variants. Treatment in this sample: over 15 received Ad26.COV2.S at low or high dose, single or two shots; 5 received placebo; per-sample allocation not given. Collection of the samples took place on day 63 after the first injection of vaccine or placebo. Repertoires were generated with immunoSEQ multiplex PCR, while TCRdb's copy carries only in-frame clones and drops some. Of more than 300,000 clones in the sample, roughly 91% were seen once. Sequencing was performed on peripheral blood, taken in a trial of Ad26.COV2.S vaccine versus placebo. These receptor sequences come from a person aged 18-60 years who received the Ad26.COV2.S COVID-19 vaccine or a placebo.

The V gene is TRBV19, the J gene TRBJ2-1; D is unclear. This CDR3 has 13 residues. Germline-derived CDR1 and CDR2 are LNHDA and SQIVND (reference sequence). V dropped 3 bases and J dropped 5 bases, with 8 bases sitting between them. CDR3 nucleotides: TGTGCCAGTAGTATCCTCACGGACAATGAGCAGTTCTTC. This gives the protein CASSILTDNEQFF.

The chain carries TRBV6-2 or TRBV6-3 and TRBJ1-1, with TRBD1 matching 9 bases. Per germline, CDR1 MNHEY and CDR2 SVGEGT. This CDR3 is 15 amino acids long. V was clipped by 5 bases and J by 1 base; unmatched bases: 5. The CDR3 bases are TGTGCCAGCAGTCCAGGACAGGGGACGAACACTGAAGCTTTCTTT. Translation: CASSPGQGTNTEAFF.

The genes are TRBV6-2 or TRBV6-3 and TRBJ1-2; 7 bases line up with TRBD1. This CDR3 has 15 residues. With V trimmed by 6 bases and J by 2 bases, 9 bases remained unmatched. Per germline, CDR1 MNHEY and CDR2 SVGEGT. CDR3 nucleotide sequence: TGTGCCAGCAGCCAGCGACAGGGAACGAACTATGGCTACACCTTC. Encoded protein: CASSQRQGTNYGYTF.

The V gene is TRBV27, the J gene TRBJ1-5; a possible D gene is TRBD1 (5 bases). This CDR3 is 13 amino acids long. Germline loops: CDR1 MNHEY, CDR2 SMNVEV (reference sequence). Trimming shortened V by 5 bases and J by 1 base, and 6 bases separated the two germline ends. The CDR3 region is CASSGGSNQPQHF. The CDR3 region has the DNA TGTGCCAGCAGTGGGGGGAGCAATCAGCCCCAGCATTTT.

The rearrangement links TRBV4-1 to TRBJ2-4; possible D gene TRBD1, 5 bases. CDR1 is MGHRA, CDR2 YSYEKL, per germline. V dropped 1 base and J dropped 6 bases, with 10 bases sitting between them. The CDR3 extends over 14 amino acids. CDR3 coding DNA: TGCGCCAGCAGCCAAGCGGACACTGGAAACATTCAGTACTTC. It codes for CASSQADTGNIQYF.

The J gene is TRBJ2-1, the V gene TRBV5-6, with D unclear. The CDR3 loop spans 15 amino acids. V gave up 1 base and J gave up 2 bases, with 10 bases separating them. CDR1 SGHDT and CDR2 YYEEEE come from the germline V gene. CDR3 coding DNA: TGTGCCAGCAGCTTGTGGCTTACAGCCTACAATGAGCAGTTCTTC. Amino acid sequence: CASSLWLTAYNEQFF.

The gene calls are TRBV28 and TRBJ1-5; TRBD1 is a possible D gene (6 bases). Trimming removed 6 bases from V and 6 bases from J, with 12 bases in between. This CDR3 has 13 amino acids. Germline V gives CDR1 MDHEN, CDR2 SYDVKM. The CDR3 DNA sequence: TGTGCCAGCAGGGACAGTTGGGGTCAGCCCCAGCATTTT. Translation gives CASRDSWGQPQHF.

V usage is TRBV15 and J usage is TRBJ2-3; TRBD1 agrees at 7 bases. Germline V CDR1 and CDR2: LNHNV, YYDKDF (reference sequence). This CDR3 comprises 16 residues. V was clipped by 5 bases and J by 0 bases; unmatched bases: 8. This CDR3 reads CATSPDRVLSTDTQYF. CDR3 nucleotides: TGTGCCACCAGCCCAGACAGGGTTTTGAGCACAGATACGCAGTATTTT.